These 14 T cell receptor beta chains share one sample of origin, sequenced in a study of shared clonotypes between healthy human individuals (dated by TCRdb to about 2020). Library preparation was by the immunoSEQ multiplex PCR assay. In TCRdb, the immuneACCESS table is reduced to in-frame sequences with V and J assigned. These tables do not hold every clone; where another copy was compared, an unresolved V gene accounts for under half, and the others remain unexplained. The sample includes approximately 2.5 million clones, with 80% to 95% observed a single time. Approximately 0.36% of the sample belongs to the ten largest clones. The sample taken for sequencing was naive CD4+ T cells from PBMCs. Interpreted using the paper, the cell subset or site label stands for: CD45RA+ positively selected. The receptors stem from a man younger than 35 in good health. Some clones in this sample may be carry-over from other donors' samples.

The chain employs TRBV18 and TRBJ1-1; 7 bases map to TRBD1. This CDR3 comprises 13 residues. Germline V gives CDR1 KGHSH, CDR2 LQKENI. The V segment lost 4 bases and the J segment 12 bases; nucleotides outside the gene matches: 11. The CDR3 DNA reads TGTGCCAGCTCACTTGGGACAGCTTGGATTTCTTTCTTT. This codes for CASSLGTAWISFF.

In its sample, this clone was seen once. J is TRBJ1-2 and V is TRBV5-1, with no clear D. The CDR3 has 14 residues. The ends were cut back, 5 bases at V and 3 bases at J, with 14 bases in the middle. Germline V lookup: CDR1 SGHRS, CDR2 YFSETQ. In DNA, the CDR3 is TGCGCCAGCAGGCAGGCGCCCGTGGACTATGGCTACACCTTC. It codes for CASRQAPVDYGYTF.

The genes are TRBV30 and TRBJ2-3, with D possibly TRBD2 on 5 matching bases. Trimming removed 3 bases at V and 6 bases at J, with 19 bases between. The CDR3 loop spans 15 amino acids. The germline V gene encodes CDR1 GTSNPN and CDR2 SVGIG (reference sequence). CDR3: CAWRGRRPPRDTQYF. CDR3 coding DNA: TGTGCCTGGAGGGGGAGACGACCCCCTCGGGATACGCAGTATTTT.

The rearrangement uses TRBV5-1 and TRBJ2-5; 8 bases match TRBD1. This CDR3 contains 16 residues. The V gene's germline CDR1 is SGHRS and CDR2 YFSETQ. Germline trimming cut 3 bases from V and 5 bases from J; bases unmatched to any gene: 12. The CDR3 DNA reads TGCGCCAGCAGCTCTACTGTCTGGACAGGGTGGGAGACCCAGTACTTC. Encoded protein: CASSSTVWTGWETQYF.

This clone was recorded a few times. The J gene is TRBJ1-1, the V gene TRBV29-1; the D gene is possibly TRBD1 (5 bases). V lost 4 bases to trimming and J lost 5 bases, with 14 bases between them. Per germline, CDR1 SQVTM and CDR2 ANQGSEA. This CDR3 is built from 13 residues. The CDR3 is CSVGGRHSTEAFF. CDR3 DNA sequence: TGCAGCGTTGGGGGGAGACACTCGACTGAAGCTTTCTTT.

The chain couples TRBV5-6 to TRBJ2-3; the match to TRBD2 covers 10 bases. CDR3 length equals 17 residues. The J segment lost 2 bases and the V segment lost 4 bases, leaving 10 bases of the junction unmatched. Per the germline V gene, CDR1 is SGHDT and CDR2 is YYEEEE. CDR3 region: CASSPEWTSGNTDTQYF. The CDR3 coding sequence is TGTGCCAGCAGCCCGGAATGGACTAGCGGTAACACAGATACGCAGTATTTT.

The chain combines TRBV7-8 with TRBJ2-3, with D possibly matching TRBD2 (6 bases). Trimming took off 7 bases at V and 0 bases at J, with 17 bases between the two ends. Per the germline V gene, CDR1 is SGHVS and CDR2 is FQNEAQ. This CDR3 has 16 residues. DNA for the CDR3: TGTGCCAGCATCCCAGCGGGCCGAACTAGCACAGATACGCAGTATTTT. Protein product: CASIPAGRTSTDTQYF.

The genes are TRBV10-3 and TRBJ1-2; 8 nucleotides match TRBD1. The CDR3 consists of 14 residues. Germline CDR1 reads ENHRY; CDR2 reads SYGVKD. V was pared by 2 bases and J by 7 bases, with 6 bases of the junction left unmatched. CDR3: CAISEPRQGSGYTF. The CDR3, as DNA: TGTGCCATCAGTGAGCCTAGACAGGGGTCTGGCTACACCTTC.

The chain carries TRBV6-6 and TRBJ2-1, with TRBD2 matching over 10 bases. The germline V gene has CDR1 MNHNY and CDR2 SVGAGI (reference sequence). Trimming removed 0 bases from V and 9 bases from J; junction bases left unmatched: 5. The CDR3 spans 15 residues. Here the CDR3 reads CASSYSLAGAGEQFF. For the CDR3, the DNA is TGTGCCAGCAGTTACTCGCTAGCGGGAGCTGGTGAGCAGTTCTTC.

Comment on this clone: Other DNA sequences in the sample encode the same CDR3. The V and J genes are TRBV19 and TRBJ2-1, with 7 bases lining up with TRBD2. V trimming: 1 base; J trimming: 1 base; junction bases outside the gene matches: 1. The CDR3 covers 15 residues. Germline V gene data show CDR1 as LNHDA and CDR2 as SQIVND (reference sequence). CDR3 sequence (DNA): TGTGCCAGTAGTATAGCCGGGGGGTCCTACAATGAGCAGTTCTTC. It encodes CASSIAGGSYNEQFF.

Points on this clone: The identical CDR3 is also encoded by other nucleotide sequences in the sample. The rearrangement joins TRBV20-1 to TRBJ2-7; 11 bases line up with TRBD2. CDR3 length equals 11 residues. The V gene end was trimmed by 5 bases and the J gene end by 6 bases; junction bases not matched to a gene: 0. The germline gives CDR1 DFQATT, CDR2 SNEGSKA (reference sequence). The CDR3 loop is CSAGTSGEQYF. The CDR3 region has the DNA TGCAGTGCTGGGACTAGCGGCGAGCAGTACTTC.

Of note for this clone: Other nucleotide sequences in the sample specify the same CDR3. The chain has TRBV6-5 and TRBJ2-5; D may be TRBD1 (6 bases). V shed 6 bases and J shed 5 bases, with 10 bases lying between them. The CDR3 sequence is 12 residues long. The germline CDR1 and CDR2 sequences are MNHEY and SVGAGI. Written as DNA, the CDR3 is TGTGCCAGCAGCCGCGACAGGGAGACCCAGTACTTC. This translates into CASSRDRETQYF.

In its sample, this clone was seen once. The chain carries TRBV9 and TRBJ2-5, with 7 bases matching TRBD2. Germline CDR1 is SGDLS and CDR2 is YYNGEE. The CDR3 is 15 amino acids. The junction had 10 bases not matched to a gene; V was cut back by 6 bases and J by 2 bases. The CDR3 coding sequence is TGTGCCAGCAAACCGAGGGAGGGAAATCAAGAGACCCAGTACTTC. Protein sequence: CASKPREGNQETQYF.

This clone has a handful of counts. Distinct nucleotide sequences in the sample also encode this CDR3. This chain links TRBV30 with TRBJ1-2, with D unclear. Germline CDR1 is GTSNPN and CDR2 is SVGIG (reference sequence). With 4 bases removed from V and 2 bases from J, the gap between germline ends came to 8 bases. CDR3 length: 12 residues. This CDR3 is CAWTSGNYGYTF. The CDR3, as DNA: TGTGCCTGGACATCGGGGAACTATGGCTACACCTTC. Full variable domain (remainder filled in from reference TRBV30 and TRBJ1-2): SQTIHQWPATLVQPVGSPLSLECTVEGTSNPNLYWYRQAAGRGLQLLFYSVGIGQISSEVPQNLSASRPQDRQFILSSKKLLLSDSGFYLCAWTSGNYGYTFGSGTRLTVV.